These T cell receptor beta chains were read from a single sample in a study of blood T cells in healthy people across ages. TCRdb used MiXCR to reprocess the 5' RACE reads, holding one entry per CDR3 protein. In the table there are roughly 790,000 distinct CDR3 sequences, more than 40% of which are singletons. Sequencing was performed on blood. The receptors here all came from a woman aged 55 to 70 in good health. Each CDR3 is given with its conserved first and last residue. The order of the fields is V gene, D gene, J gene, clone size, CDR3 DNA, CDR3 protein. A D gene is named only where the DNA matches it firmly. Clone size is stated in some rows and not others, as once, few, many or a class when expanded.

>TRBV11-2|TRBD2|TRBJ2-3|once
TGTGCCAGCAGCTTAATACCTAGCGGGGCCGATACGCAGTATTTT
CASSLIPSGADTQYF
>TRBV18|-|TRBJ2-3|-
TGTGCCAGCTCACCAAACAGGGACACAGATACGCGGTATTTT
CASSPNRDTDTRYF
>TRBV20-1|-|TRBJ1-6|few
TGCAGTGCTCGTTCCACGGTGGGGGCGGGGGGCCAGATCTCACCCCTCCACTTT
CSARSTVGAGGQISPLHF
>TRBV6-6|-|TRBJ1-4|-
TGTGCCAGCAGTTACACAGGCCCCAGGGAAAAACTGTTTTTT
CASSYTGPREKLFF
>TRBV20-1|-|TRBJ1-1|-
TGCAGTGCTAAACGGCTAAACACTGAATCTTTCTTT
CSAKRLNTESFF
>TRBV5-1|-|TRBJ1-1|-
TGCGCCAGCAGCTTGGAGGCAGACATGAACACTGAAGCTTTCTTT
CASSLEADMNTEAFF
>TRBV7-2|-|TRBJ1-2|once
TGTGCCAGCAGACAAGGGGTGGGAGCGAGCAACTATGGCTACACCTTC
CASRQGVGASNYGYTF
>TRBV18|-|TRBJ1-4|-
TGTGCCGGCTCACAACAGGGTGAAAAACTGTTTTTT
CAGSQQGEKLFF
>TRBV3-1|-|TRBJ2-6|many
TGTGCCAGCAGCCAAAGGGGGTCTGGGGCCAACGTCCTGACTTTC
CASSQRGSGANVLTF
>TRBV20-1|TRBD1|TRBJ1-2|many
TGCAGTGCTAGAGATCGGGACAGGGGATTTAACTATGGCTACACCTTC
CSARDRDRGFNYGYTF
>TRBV12-3/TRBV12-4|-|TRBJ2-3|-
TGTGCCACCCGGACGCTAGCGACCACAGATACGCAGTATTTT
CATRTLATTDTQYF
>TRBV11-1|TRBD2|TRBJ2-5|-
TGTGCCAGCAGCTTCGGGAGGGAAGAGACCCGGTACTTC
CASSFGREETRYF
>TRBV7-2|-|TRBJ2-1|-
TGTGCCAGCAGCTTAAACGGGGGCAGGGGGTACCAAGAGACCCAGTTCTTC
CASSLNGGRGYQETQFF
>TRBV27|TRBD1|TRBJ1-2|-
TGTGCCAGCAGCCCGACAGGGGTTGGCTACACCTTC
CASSPTGVGYTF
>TRBV20-1|-|TRBJ2-5|-
TGCAGTGCTAGATATGGGCTAGGAACCCAGTACTTC
CSARYGLGTQYF
>TRBV4-3|-|TRBJ2-3|-
TGCGCCAGCAGCCAAGATTTTACGGATCGGCGGGGTACGCAGTATTTT
CASSQDFTDRRGTQYF
>TRBV20-1|-|TRBJ2-3|-
TGCAGTGCTAGTTATGGGGCCGATACGCAGTATTTT
CSASYGADTQYF
>TRBV24-1|-|TRBJ2-7|-
TGTGCCACCAGTGATTTTAATCTCCCCTACGAGCAGTACTTC
CATSDFNLPYEQYF
>TRBV28|-|TRBJ2-7|few
TGTGCCAGCAGTATGGGGACTGTCTACGAGCAGTACTTC
CASSMGTVYEQYF
>TRBV7-2|TRBD2|TRBJ2-3|many
TGTGCCAGCAGCATACAAGCGGGATGGGGCACAGATACGCAGTATTTT
CASSIQAGWGTDTQYF
>TRBV7-9|-|TRBJ1-1|-
TGTGCCAGCAGCTTAGACGGCAGGGAAGCTTTCTTT
CASSLDGREAFF
>TRBV11-2|-|TRBJ2-5|many
TGTGCCAGCAGCTTAGATTCACTGCAAGAGACCCAGTACTTC
CASSLDSLQETQYF
>TRBV9|-|TRBJ2-7|-
TGTGCCAGCAGCGTAGACGGGTATAGCTACGAGCGGTACTTC
CASSVDGYSYERYF
>TRBV6-2/TRBV6-3|TRBD1|TRBJ1-2|-
TGTGCCAGCAGTTATTACAGGGGGGGCTACACCTTC
CASSYYRGGYTF
>TRBV6-5|-|TRBJ2-3|-
TGTGCCAGCAGTTACTCGAAGGGGTACACAGATACGCAGTATTTT
CASSYSKGYTDTQYF
>TRBV18|-|TRBJ2-5|-
TGTGCCAGCTCACCACGCGGGACGGCATCGGAGACCCAGTACTTC
CASSPRGTASETQYF
>TRBV2|-|TRBJ2-5|few
TGTGCCAGCAAACAAACCGGGACAAAACAAGAGACCCAGTACTTC
CASKQTGTKQETQYF
>TRBV29-1|-|TRBJ2-5|-
TGCAGCGTTGAAGCCAGGGGAAGGGGAGAGACCCAGTACTTC
CSVEARGRGETQYF
>TRBV7-2|-|TRBJ1-5|-
TGTGCCAGCAGCTCTCGGGGGGCGAATCAGCCCCAGCATTTT
CASSSRGANQPQHF
>TRBV7-9|-|TRBJ2-3|once
TGTGCCAGCAGCCCCCCGGGTTTGGCAGCTAAAGGGGGAGATACGCAGTATTTT
CASSPPGLAAKGGDTQYF
>TRBV7-9|TRBD1|TRBJ2-1|few
TGTGCCAGCAGCGGGGACAGCCCCAATGAGCAGTTCTTC
CASSGDSPNEQFF
>TRBV20-1|-|TRBJ2-7|once
TGCAGTGCTAGATCGAGCCCCTCCTACAATGAGCAGTACTTC
CSARSSPSYNEQYF
>TRBV25-1|TRBD1|TRBJ2-3|-
TGTGCCAGCAGTAACGGACAGGGGGAGACAGATACGCAGTATTTT
CASSNGQGETDTQYF
>TRBV4-1|TRBD2|TRBJ2-7|few
TGCGCCAGCAGCCAAGAGGCGGGAGATGTCTACGAGCAGTACTTC
CASSQEAGDVYEQYF
>TRBV12-3/TRBV12-4|TRBD1|TRBJ2-2|few
TGTGCCAGCAGTCTAGGATATTGGGACAGCTACACCGGGGAGCTGTTTTTT
CASSLGYWDSYTGELFF
>TRBV13|-|TRBJ2-1|few
TGTGCCAGCAGCCCCTCCTCTACCCTTTACAATGAGCAGTTCTTC
CASSPSSTLYNEQFF
>TRBV18|-|TRBJ1-2|-
TGTGCCAGCTCGCCTAATAAGGGCTACACCTTC
CASSPNKGYTF
>TRBV5-5|-|TRBJ2-1|-
TGTGCCAGCAGGAGGGGCCTTGAGAATGAGCAGTTCTTC
CASRRGLENEQFF
>TRBV20-1|TRBD2|TRBJ2-1|-
TGCAGTACTAGAGATCTTTTGCTAGCGGGAGCTGATGAGCAGTTCTTC
CSTRDLLLAGADEQFF
>TRBV20-1|-|TRBJ2-7|many
TGCAGTGCTACCTCAGACAGGCCCTACGAGCAGTACTTC
CSATSDRPYEQYF